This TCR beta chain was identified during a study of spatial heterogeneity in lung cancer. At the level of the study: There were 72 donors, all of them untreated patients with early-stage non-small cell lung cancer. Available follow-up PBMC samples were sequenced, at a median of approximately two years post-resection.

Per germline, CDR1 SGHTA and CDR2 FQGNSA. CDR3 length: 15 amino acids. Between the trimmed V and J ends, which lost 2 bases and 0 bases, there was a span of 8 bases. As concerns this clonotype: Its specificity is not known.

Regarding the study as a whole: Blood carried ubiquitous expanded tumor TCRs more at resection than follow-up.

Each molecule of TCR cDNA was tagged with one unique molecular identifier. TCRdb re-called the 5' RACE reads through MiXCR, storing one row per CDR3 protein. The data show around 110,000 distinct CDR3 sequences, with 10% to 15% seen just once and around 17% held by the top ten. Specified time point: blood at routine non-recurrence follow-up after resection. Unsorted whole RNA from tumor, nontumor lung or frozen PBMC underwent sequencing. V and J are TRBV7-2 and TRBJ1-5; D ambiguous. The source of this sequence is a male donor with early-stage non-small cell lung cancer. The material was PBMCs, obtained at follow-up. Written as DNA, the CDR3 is TGTGCCAGCAGCTTAAACAGCCTTAGCAATCAGCCCCAGCATTTT. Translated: CASSLNSLSNQPQHF.